These T cell receptor beta chains were read from a single sample in a study of T cells after yellow fever vaccination. TCRdb used MiXCR to reprocess the 5' RACE reads, holding one entry per CDR3 protein. The data hold about 330,000 distinct CDR3 sequences, with about 4% observed a single time. Sequencing used PBMCs, obtained 5 days after the yellow fever booster vaccination. All receptors derive from a man between 18 and 29 years old who received the YFV17D yellow fever vaccine. The CDR3 runs from the conserved cysteine through the conserved F or W. D genes are given only for firm matches. For some rows the clone size is stated as once, few or many, or as a class when expanded; others skip it.

NA	TRBD2	18	TRBV11-2	TRBJ2-3	CASSLPRTPGLATDTQYF	TGTGCCAGCAGCCTCCCCCGAACCCCGGGACTAGCCACAGATACGCAGTATTTT
few	TRBD2	14	TRBV5-4	TRBJ2-7	CASSFGGADYEQYF	TGTGCCAGCAGCTTCGGGGGGGCGGACTACGAGCAGTACTTC
few	TRBD1	14	TRBV6-5	TRBJ1-1	CASSRTGGGFEAFF	TGTGCCAGCAGTCGAACAGGGGGCGGCTTTGAAGCTTTCTTT
NA	NA	12	TRBV5-1	TRBJ2-7	CASSLWSGEQYF	TGCGCCAGCAGCCTTTGGTCTGGGGAGCAGTACTTC
few	NA	15	TRBV28	TRBJ1-1	CASTNPTTGNTEAFF	TGTGCCAGCACCAACCCCACCACGGGCAACACTGAAGCTTTCTTT
NA	NA	13	TRBV29-1	TRBJ1-1	CSVDRQLNTEAFF	TGCAGCGTTGATAGGCAGCTGAACACTGAAGCTTTCTTT
many	NA	13	TRBV10-3	TRBJ1-6	CATSGGYNSPLHF	TGTGCCACCAGCGGAGGATATAATTCACCCCTCCACTTT
once	NA	18	TRBV7-9	TRBJ2-5	CASSFPRSGAGLKETQYF	TGTGCCAGCAGCTTCCCCCGATCGGGGGCGGGGTTGAAGGAGACCCAGTACTTC
NA	NA	16	TRBV7-9	TRBJ2-5	CASSLGLSPLQETQYF	TGTGCCAGCAGCTTGGGTTTATCACCGCTCCAAGAGACCCAGTACTTC
many	NA	11	TRBV14	TRBJ1-1	CASRGNTEAFF	TGTGCCAGCCGCGGGAACACTGAAGCTTTCTTT
NA	TRBD2	17	TRBV5-1	TRBJ2-2	CASSLSVAGGENGELFF	TGCGCCAGCAGCTTGTCTGTAGCGGGGGGTGAAAACGGGGAGCTGTTTTTT
NA	TRBD1	15	TRBV29-1	TRBJ1-6	CSVLLPGTGNSPLHF	TGCAGCGTCCTCCTACCGGGGACAGGCAATTCACCCCTCCACTTT
NA	NA	16	TRBV7-9	TRBJ2-1	CASRGLPGHTYNEQFF	TGTGCCAGCAGGGGACTGCCGGGACATACCTACAATGAGCAGTTCTTC
many	NA	15	TRBV7-6	TRBJ2-3	CASSLGTGSTDTQYF	TGTGCCAGCAGCTTAGGAACAGGGAGCACAGATACGCAGTATTTT
many	TRBD2	16	TRBV6-1	TRBJ2-2	CASSEAWGGRTGELFF	TGTGCCAGCAGTGAAGCATGGGGAGGGCGCACCGGGGAGCTGTTTTTT
few	NA	15	TRBV7-2	TRBJ2-3	CASSFPLAPTDTQYF	TGTGCCAGCAGCTTCCCGCTAGCCCCCACAGATACGCAGTATTTT
few	NA	17	TRBV7-9	TRBJ2-6	CASSQSWGPSGANVLTF	TGTGCCAGCAGCCAGTCGTGGGGGCCCTCTGGGGCCAACGTCCTGACTTTC
few	TRBD2	15	TRBV18	TRBJ2-1	CASSPASGGVNEQFF	TGTGCCAGCTCACCAGCGAGCGGGGGTGTCAATGAGCAGTTCTTC
many	TRBD1	14	TRBV5-5	TRBJ1-2	CASSPGDSNYGYTF	TGTGCCAGCAGCCCGGGGGACAGCAACTATGGCTACACCTTC
NA	NA	15	TRBV4-2	TRBJ1-5	CASSQDRKVTQPQHF	TGTGCCAGCAGCCAAGACAGGAAGGTCACTCAGCCCCAGCATTTT
NA	NA	14	TRBV12-3/TRBV12-4	TRBJ2-1	CASSSHRWSGEQFF	TGTGCCAGCAGTTCCCATCGGTGGTCGGGGGAGCAGTTCTTC
few	TRBD1	16	TRBV7-9	TRBJ1-4	CASSPISGQGPVVLFF	TGTGCCAGCAGCCCCATCTCGGGACAGGGGCCCGTGGTGCTGTTTTTT
few	NA	16	TRBV6-5	TRBJ2-3	CASSYISGRLADTQYF	TGTGCCAGCAGTTACATCTCGGGCAGGTTAGCAGATACGCAGTATTTT
few	NA	12	TRBV7-9	TRBJ2-1	CASSLQGFDPFF	TGTGCCAGCAGCCTCCAGGGTTTTGATCCGTTCTTC
NA	TRBD1	16	TRBV20-1	TRBJ2-1	CSARRRDRSSYNEQFF	TGCAGTGCTAGACGCCGGGACAGAAGCTCCTACAATGAGCAGTTCTTC
many	NA	15	TRBV6-2/TRBV6-3	TRBJ1-2	CASSYSSGGGYGYTF	TGTGCCAGCAGTTACTCGTCGGGGGGAGGCTATGGCTACACCTTC
NA	NA	14	TRBV7-9	TRBJ1-6	CASSFQGRDSPLHF	TGTGCCAGCAGCTTTCAGGGGCGGGATTCACCCCTCCACTTT
few	TRBD1	15	TRBV10-2	TRBJ2-1	CASSGLIGTDNEQFF	TGCGCCAGCAGTGGCCTCATTGGGACAGACAATGAGCAGTTCTTC
many	NA	13	TRBV5-1	TRBJ1-1	CASSLGLGTEAFF	TGCGCCAGCAGCTTGGGGCTGGGGACTGAAGCTTTCTTT
many	NA	17	TRBV21-1	TRBJ1-4	CASSKDLISSLNEKLFF	TGTGCCAGCAGCAAAGACCTCATTTCCAGCCTCAATGAAAAACTGTTTTTT
many	NA	14	TRBV6-5	TRBJ1-1	CASRRIGTGTEAFF	TGTGCCAGCAGAAGAATTGGGACTGGGACTGAAGCTTTCTTT
NA	NA	13	TRBV6-5	TRBJ2-7	CASSSSISYEQYF	TGTGCCAGCAGTTCCTCTATTAGTTACGAGCAGTACTTC
NA	NA	15	TRBV5-4	TRBJ2-7	CASSLDGGRSYEQYF	TGTGCCAGCAGCTTGGACGGGGGCCGGTCCTACGAGCAGTACTTC
few	TRBD1	16	TRBV5-1	TRBJ1-1	CASSPDRGNMNTEAFF	TGCGCCAGCAGCCCTGACAGGGGGAACATGAACACTGAAGCTTTCTTT
NA	TRBD1	15	TRBV27	TRBJ1-6	CASSEGQGGNSPLHF	TGTGCCAGCAGTGAAGGACAGGGGGGTAATTCACCCCTCCACTTT
NA	TRBD1	15	TRBV7-6	TRBJ2-2	CASSSQDRENGELFF	TGTGCCAGCAGCTCCCAGGACAGGGAGAACGGGGAGCTGTTTTTT
NA	NA	17	TRBV19	TRBJ1-1	CASSIELWSPGDTEAFF	TGTGCCAGTAGTATAGAATTATGGAGCCCGGGGGACACTGAAGCTTTCTTT
many	TRBD1	17	TRBV4-2	TRBJ2-7	CASSQVSGQGGTYEQYF	TGTGCCAGCAGCCAAGTGTCGGGACAGGGAGGAACCTACGAGCAGTACTTC
many	NA	14	TRBV29-1	TRBJ1-6	CSVGWGKGNSPLHF	TGCAGCGTTGGTTGGGGGAAAGGGAATTCACCCCTCCACTTT
many	NA	12	TRBV20-1	TRBJ1-5	CSARNLNQPQHF	TGCAGTGCTAGGAACCTCAATCAGCCCCAGCATTTT
many	NA	14	TRBV6-6	TRBJ2-5	CASSYFGEKETQYF	TGTGCCAGCAGTTACTTCGGAGAGAAAGAGACCCAGTACTTC
NA	NA	16	TRBV4-2	TRBJ1-1	CASSQVSLSLNTEAFF	TGTGCCAGCAGCCAAGTAAGCCTATCCTTGAACACTGAAGCTTTCTTT
NA	NA	15	TRBV29-1	TRBJ2-2	CSVEKGRGSTGELFF	TGCAGCGTTGAAAAGGGCAGGGGATCCACCGGGGAGCTGTTTTTT
few	NA	16	TRBV6-2/TRBV6-3	TRBJ2-1	CASRTFGPPRGNEQFF	TGTGCCAGCAGAACCTTTGGACCCCCTCGGGGCAATGAGCAGTTCTTC
many	NA	13	TRBV4-2	TRBJ2-5	CASSQDPGETQYF	TGTGCCAGCAGCCAAGACCCCGGGGAGACCCAGTACTTC
few	TRBD2	12	TRBV5-6	TRBJ2-5	CASDSGRETQYF	TGTGCCAGCGATAGCGGGCGGGAGACCCAGTACTTC
NA	NA	12	TRBV30	TRBJ1-1	CAWSGDGAEAFF	TGTGCCTGGAGTGGGGACGGGGCTGAAGCTTTCTTT
NA	NA	12	TRBV7-2	TRBJ1-1	CASSLMRVEAFF	TGTGCCAGCAGCTTGATGAGGGTGGAGGCTTTCTTT
NA	TRBD1	15	TRBV6-5	TRBJ1-1	CASSTEGQGVTEAFF	TGTGCCAGCAGTACAGAGGGACAGGGGGTCACTGAAGCTTTCTTT
NA	NA	12	TRBV30	TRBJ2-5	CAGGGIQETQYF	TGTGCCGGGGGCGGAATCCAAGAGACCCAGTACTTC
NA	NA	14	TRBV24-1	TRBJ1-5	CATSDFRSNQPQHF	TGTGCCACCAGTGATTTTCGGAGCAATCAGCCCCAGCATTTT
NA	NA	19	TRBV11-2	TRBJ2-6	CASSSPRVIGGSGANVLTF	TGTGCCAGCAGCTCGCCTAGGGTAATCGGGGGCTCTGGGGCCAACGTCCTGACTTTC
NA	NA	15	TRBV5-1	TRBJ2-1	CASSSDAGGVREQFF	TGCGCCAGCAGCTCGGACGCAGGGGGGGTTCGTGAGCAGTTCTTC
few	TRBD1	13	TRBV5-1	TRBJ2-7	CASSLTGGNEQYF	TGCGCCAGCAGCCTTACAGGGGGAAACGAGCAGTACTTC
many	NA	14	TRBV5-1	TRBJ1-1	CASSLGRGDTEAFF	TGCGCCAGCAGCTTGGGCCGGGGAGACACTGAAGCTTTCTTT
NA	NA	14	TRBV10-3	TRBJ1-2	CAISATEVNYGYTF	TGTGCCATCAGTGCGACAGAAGTGAACTATGGCTACACCTTC
few	TRBD1	16	TRBV6-5	TRBJ2-1	CASSYRRGTGLNEQFF	TGTGCCAGCAGTTACCGGCGGGGGACAGGGCTCAATGAGCAGTTCTTC
many	NA	13	TRBV6-5	TRBJ2-2	CANYGRATGELFF	TGTGCCAATTATGGGAGAGCCACCGGGGAGCTGTTTTTT
many	NA	14	TRBV27	TRBJ2-1	CASREAGVGNEQFF	TGTGCCAGCAGGGAGGCAGGGGTCGGGAATGAGCAGTTCTTC